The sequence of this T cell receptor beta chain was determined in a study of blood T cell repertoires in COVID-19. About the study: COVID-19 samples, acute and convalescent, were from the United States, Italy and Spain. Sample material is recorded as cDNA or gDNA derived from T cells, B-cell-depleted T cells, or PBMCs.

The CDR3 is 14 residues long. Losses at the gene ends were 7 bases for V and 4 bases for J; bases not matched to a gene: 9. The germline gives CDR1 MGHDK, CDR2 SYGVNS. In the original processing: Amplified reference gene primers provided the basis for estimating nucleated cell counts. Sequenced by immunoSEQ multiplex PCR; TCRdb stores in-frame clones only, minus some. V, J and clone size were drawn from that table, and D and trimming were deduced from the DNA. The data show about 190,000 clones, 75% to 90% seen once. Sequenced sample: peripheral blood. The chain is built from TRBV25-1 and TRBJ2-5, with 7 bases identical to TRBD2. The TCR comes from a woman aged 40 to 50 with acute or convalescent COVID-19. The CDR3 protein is CASTRVGGVETQYF. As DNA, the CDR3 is TGTGCCAGCACCCGCGTTGGGGGGGTAGAGACCCAGTACTTC. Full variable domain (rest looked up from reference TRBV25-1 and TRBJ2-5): EADIYQTPRYLVIGTGKKITLECSQTMGHDKMYWYQQDPGMELHLIHYSYGVNSTEKGDLSSESTVSRIRTEHFPLTLESARPSHTSQYLCASTRVGGVETQYFGPGTRLLVL.